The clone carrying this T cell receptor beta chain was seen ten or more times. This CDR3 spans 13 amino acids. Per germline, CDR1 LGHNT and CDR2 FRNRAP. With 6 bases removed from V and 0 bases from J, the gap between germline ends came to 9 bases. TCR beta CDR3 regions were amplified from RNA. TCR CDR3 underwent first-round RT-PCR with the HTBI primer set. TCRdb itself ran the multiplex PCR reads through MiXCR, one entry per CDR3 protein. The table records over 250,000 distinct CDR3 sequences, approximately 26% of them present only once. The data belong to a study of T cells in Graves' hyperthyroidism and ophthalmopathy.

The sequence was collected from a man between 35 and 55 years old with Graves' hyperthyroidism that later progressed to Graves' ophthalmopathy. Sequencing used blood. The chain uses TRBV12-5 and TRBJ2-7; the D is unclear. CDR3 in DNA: TGTGCTAGTGGCCTCGACGGCTCCTACGAGCAGTACTTC. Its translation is CASGLDGSYEQYF.